This T cell receptor (beta chain) stems from a study of blood T cell repertoires in COVID-19. Turning to the study itself: The origin of the acute and convalescent COVID-19 samples was the United States, Italy and Spain.

Here immunoSEQ multiplex PCR was the method, and the copy in TCRdb shows in-frame clones only, minus some. The table records around 160,000 clones, more than 75% of them present only once. The Seattle patients joined while their infection was active and were tracked longitudinally afterward. The V gene lost 4 bases and the J gene lost 10 bases, with 17 bases spanning the gap. Germline loops: CDR1 LGHDT, CDR2 YNNKEL (reference sequence). The CDR3 contains 15 residues. The chain is built from TRBV3-1 (or the pseudogene TRBV3-2) and TRBJ1-6, with D possibly matching TRBD1 (6 bases). The receptor's source is a woman aged 70 to 79 with COVID-19, enrolled during active disease. The specimen was peripheral blood. CDR3 DNA: TGTGCCAGCAGCCCCCCGCGACAGGCGTCCTCACCCCTCCACTTT. Encoded protein: CASSPPRQASSPLHF.